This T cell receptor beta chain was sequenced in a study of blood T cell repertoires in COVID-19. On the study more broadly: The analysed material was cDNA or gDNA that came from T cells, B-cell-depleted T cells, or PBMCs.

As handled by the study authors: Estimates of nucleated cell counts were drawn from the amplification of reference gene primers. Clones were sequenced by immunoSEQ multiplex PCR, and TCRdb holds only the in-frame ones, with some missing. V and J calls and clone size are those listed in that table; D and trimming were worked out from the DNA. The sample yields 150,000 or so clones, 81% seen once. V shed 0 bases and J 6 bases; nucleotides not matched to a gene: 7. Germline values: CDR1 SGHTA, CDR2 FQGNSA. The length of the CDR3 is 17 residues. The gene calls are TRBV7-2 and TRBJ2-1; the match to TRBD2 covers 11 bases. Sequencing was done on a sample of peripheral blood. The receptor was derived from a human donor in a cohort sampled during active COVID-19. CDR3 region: CASSLANPGTSGNEQFF. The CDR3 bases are TGTGCCAGCAGCTTAGCCAATCCGGGGACTAGCGGCAATGAGCAGTTCTTC.